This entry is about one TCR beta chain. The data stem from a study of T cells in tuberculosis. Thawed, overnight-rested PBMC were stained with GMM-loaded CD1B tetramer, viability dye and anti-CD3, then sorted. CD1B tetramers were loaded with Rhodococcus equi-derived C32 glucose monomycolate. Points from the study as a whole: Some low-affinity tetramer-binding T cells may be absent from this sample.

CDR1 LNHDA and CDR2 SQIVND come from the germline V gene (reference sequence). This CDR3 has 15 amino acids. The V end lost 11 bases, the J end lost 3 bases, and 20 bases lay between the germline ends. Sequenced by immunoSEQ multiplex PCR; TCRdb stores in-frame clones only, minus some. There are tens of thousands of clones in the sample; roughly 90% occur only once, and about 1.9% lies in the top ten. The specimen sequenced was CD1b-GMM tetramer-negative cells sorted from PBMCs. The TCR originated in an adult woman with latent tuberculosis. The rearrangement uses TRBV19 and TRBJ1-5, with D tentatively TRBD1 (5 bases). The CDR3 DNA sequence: TGTGCCGGGAGGGACCAGGGCCTTAACAATCAGCCCCAGCATTTT. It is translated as CAGRDQGLNNQPQHF.